The 6 T cell receptor beta chains listed next were all sequenced from one sample in a study. Cells sorted as Tregs were CD4+, CD25+ and CD127-/low. Each CDR3 protein gets one entry after TCRdb re-called the 5' RACE reads with MiXCR. This table has approximately 60,000 distinct CDR3 sequences, less than 25% appearing once. Sequenced: tumor-infiltrating Tregs sorted from the breast tumor. These receptors originate from a female donor with breast cancer.

The J gene is TRBJ2-3, the V gene TRBV9; D ambiguous. The CDR3 length is 13 residues. Germline V gene data show CDR1 as SGDLS and CDR2 as YYNGEE. V lost 3 bases and J lost 0, with 5 bases in between. DNA of the CDR3: TGTGCCAGCAGCGGAGTAAGCACAGATACGCAGTATTTT. Its protein product is CASSGVSTDTQYF.

The chain has TRBV28 and TRBJ2-7, with 7 bases that match TRBD1. The V gene's germline CDR1 is MDHEN and CDR2 SYDVKM. This CDR3 has 14 amino acids. V was pared by 8 bases and J by 4 bases, with 11 bases of the junction left unmatched. This CDR3 reads CASADTGANYEQYF. CDR3 bases: TGTGCCAGCGCTGATACAGGGGCCAATTACGAGCAGTACTTC.

The chain uses TRBV28 and TRBJ2-3; TRBD1 is a possible D gene (5 bases). The CDR3 is 16 amino acids. CDR1 and CDR2 (germline): MDHEN, SYDVKM. The V end was cut by 5 bases, the J end by 4 bases, with 19 bases between. The CDR3 bases are TGTGCCAGCAGTGAGACCCCCAGGGCCACCCCAGATACGCAGTATTTT. Translation: CASSETPRATPDTQYF.

V and J are TRBV5-1 and TRBJ2-2; D remains unclear. The V end lost 8 bases, the J end lost 5 bases, and 13 bases lay between the germline ends. Germline V CDR1 and CDR2: SGHRS, YFSETQ. The length of the CDR3 is 13 residues. The CDR3 protein is CASEGFSTGELFF. The CDR3 DNA reads TGCGCCAGTGAAGGGTTTTCGACCGGGGAGCTGTTTTTT.

This clonotype occurred many times. This chain joins TRBV5-1 and TRBJ1-5; D uncertain. V was shortened by 0 bases and J by 7 bases, with 17 bases between the two germline ends. CDR3 length: 16 residues. Germline V gives CDR1 SGHRS, CDR2 YFSETQ. The DNA of the CDR3 is TGCGCCAGCAGCTTGGAGGGCCCTTCCGGCGAGCAGCCCCAGCATTTT. Its translation is CASSLEGPSGEQPQHF. Based on the CDR3 plus reference TRBV5-1 and TRBJ1-5, the full variable domain is KAGVTQTPRYLIKTRGQQVTLSCSPISGHRSVSWYQQTPGQGLQFLFEYFSETQRNKGNFPGRFSGRQFSNSRSEMNVSTLELGDSALYLCASSLEGPSGEQPQHFGDGTRLSIL.

This clonotype was seen repeatedly, ten times or more. The CDR3 nucleotides are TGTGCCAGCAGGATTACAAATTCACCCCTCCACTTT. It translates to CASRITNSPLHF. The chain uses TRBV12-3 or TRBV12-4 and TRBJ1-6; D not resolved. This CDR3 has 12 residues. The ends were cut back, 6 bases at V and 7 bases at J, with 7 bases in the middle.